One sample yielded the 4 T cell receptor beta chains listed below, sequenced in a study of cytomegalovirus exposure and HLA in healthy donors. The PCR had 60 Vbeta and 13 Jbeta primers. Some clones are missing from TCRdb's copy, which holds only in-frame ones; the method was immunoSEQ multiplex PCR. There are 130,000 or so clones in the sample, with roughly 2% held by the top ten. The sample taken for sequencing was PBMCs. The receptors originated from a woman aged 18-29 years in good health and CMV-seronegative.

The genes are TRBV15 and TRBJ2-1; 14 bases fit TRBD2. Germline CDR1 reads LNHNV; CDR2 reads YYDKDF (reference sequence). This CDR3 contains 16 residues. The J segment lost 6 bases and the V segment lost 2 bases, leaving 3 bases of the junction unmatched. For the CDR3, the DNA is TGTGCCACCAGCAGACCCGGGACTAGCGGGAGCAATGAGCAGTTCTTC. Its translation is CATSRPGTSGSNEQFF.

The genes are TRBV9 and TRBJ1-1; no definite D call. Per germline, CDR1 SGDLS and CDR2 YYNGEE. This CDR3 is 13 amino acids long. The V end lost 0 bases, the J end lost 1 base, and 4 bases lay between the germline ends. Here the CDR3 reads CASSVVRNTEAFF. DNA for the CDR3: TGTGCCAGCAGCGTAGTTAGGAACACTGAAGCTTTCTTT.

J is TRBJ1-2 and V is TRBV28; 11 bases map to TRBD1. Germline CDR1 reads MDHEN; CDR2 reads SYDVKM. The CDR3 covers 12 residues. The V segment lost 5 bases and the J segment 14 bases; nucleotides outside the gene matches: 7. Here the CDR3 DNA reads TGTGCCAGCAGTCCCGGGACAGGGGGTATTACCTTC. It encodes CASSPGTGGITF.

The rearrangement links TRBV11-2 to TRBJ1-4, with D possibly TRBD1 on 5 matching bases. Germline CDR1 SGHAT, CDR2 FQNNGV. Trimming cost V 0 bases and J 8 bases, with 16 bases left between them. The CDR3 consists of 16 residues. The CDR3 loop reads CASSLDLGGIREKLFF. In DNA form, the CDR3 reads TGTGCCAGCAGCTTAGATCTGGGGGGGATCAGAGAAAAACTGTTTTTT.